This T cell receptor beta chain comes out of a study of blood T cell repertoires in COVID-19. Looking at the study overall: The origin of the acute and convalescent COVID-19 samples was the United States, Italy and Spain. PBMCs, B-cell-depleted T cells, or T cells were the source of the cDNA or gDNA that made up the material.

V shed 7 bases and J 7 bases; nucleotides not matched to a gene: 11. The CDR3 is 14 amino acids. CDR1 and CDR2 (germline): LNHDA, SQIVND (reference sequence). In the study's own analysis: Amplifying reference gene primers gave estimates of nucleated cell counts. Sequencing was performed with immunoSEQ multiplex PCR; in TCRdb, only in-frame clones are kept and a portion is missing. Clonal size and the V and J genes are those of that table, whereas D and trimming came from the DNA. This table holds under 250,000 clones, roughly 84% found once. V gene TRBV19 combines with J gene TRBJ1-2; 8 nucleotides match TRBD1. This TCR derives from a woman between 35 and 50 years old who had recovered from COVID-19. Material for sequencing was peripheral blood. The DNA for the CDR3 is TGTGCCAGTACCATCCCGAACCAGGGGGCTGGCTACACCTTC. It specifies CASTIPNQGAGYTF. The variable domain in full, completed from reference TRBV19 and TRBJ1-2, reads DGGITQSPKYLFRKEGQNVTLSCEQNLNHDAMYWYRQDPGQGLRLIYYSQIVNDFQKGDIAEGYSVSREKKESFPLTVTSAQKNPTAFYLCASTIPNQGAGYTFGSGTRLTVV.